This T cell receptor beta chain was sequenced during a study of blood T cell repertoires in COVID-19. Background on the study: Specimens from acute and convalescent COVID-19 originated in the United States, Italy and Spain.

Original processing notes: By means of reference gene primer amplification, nucleated cell counts were estimated. Clones were read by immunoSEQ multiplex PCR, and TCRdb kept only the in-frame ones, dropping some. From that table come the V and J calls and clone size; the DNA was used to work out D and trimming. The table includes about 75,000 clones, more than 65% detected once. Trimming shortened V by 3 bases and J by 0 bases, and 11 bases separated the two germline ends. CDR1 and CDR2 (germline): MNHEY, SMNVEV (reference sequence). The length of the CDR3 is 15 residues. The sequenced sample consisted of peripheral blood. The receptor's source is a woman aged 80 or over with active or convalescent COVID-19. This rearrangement joins TRBV27 to TRBJ2-5; D is undetermined. CDR3 amino acids: CASSFYDTYQETQYF. DNA of the CDR3: TGTGCCAGCAGTTTTTACGACACTTACCAAGAGACCCAGTACTTC.